This TCR beta chain emerged from a study of cytomegalovirus exposure and HLA in healthy donors. Points from the study as a whole: It was reported that TCR beta sequences correctly inferred the HLA-A and HLA-B alleles for most subjects.

A word on this clone: Its matching antigen is unknown.

Germline-derived CDR1 and CDR2 are SGHRS and YFSETQ. There are 17 residues in the CDR3. V was cut by 0 bases and J by 2 bases, with 16 bases left in between. Researchers ran the PCR with 60 Vbeta and 13 Jbeta primers. Original methodology: Unique TCR beta chains totaled roughly 79 million in a later count, with roughly 10 million of them shared. Sequencing was performed with immunoSEQ multiplex PCR; in TCRdb, only in-frame clones are kept and a portion is missing. The V and J calls and the clone size are those of that table, but D and trimming were determined from the DNA. This table holds approximately 110,000 clones, under 80% found once.

The V and J genes are TRBV5-1 and TRBJ2-3, with D hard to call. Source material: PBMCs. The sequence came from a woman in her forties in good health and CMV-seropositive. The CDR3 is CASSLAPGLFDTDTQYF. The CDR3 coding sequence is TGCGCCAGCAGCTTGGCTCCAGGTCTATTTGACACAGATACGCAGTATTTT.